This T cell receptor (beta chain) comes out of a study of technical replicates of blood from a handful of donors (dated by TCRdb to 2016 to 2017). As for this clone: This receptor's antigen is unknown. Within one base of it there is no much larger clone, and no base qualities were kept.

Library preparation employed the immunoSEQ multiplex PCR assay. TCRdb took this table from immuneACCESS and kept in-frame rearrangements with V and J called. Such tables lack part of the clones; where checked against another copy, unresolved V genes explain under half of the gap, and the rest is unexplained. Recorded for this sample are about 83,000 clones; roughly 94% of them occurred a single time. The ten largest clones add up to about 0.22% of the sample. The CDR3 goes from the cysteine to the phenylalanine over 15 residues. Just CDR3 DNA is preserved here, 45 bases in frame from base 1. V is pared back by 2 bases and J by 0 bases, with 10 bases lying between the germline termini. The germline V gene encodes CDR1 LNHNV and CDR2 YYDKDF (reference sequence).

Specimen: T cells isolated from PBMCs. This sequence originates from a human donor in good health. The rearranged chain carries TRBV15 and TRBJ2-5; TRBD2 is a possible D gene, resting on 5 matching bases. The CDR3 reads CATSRRTLYQETQYF. The bases are TGTGCCACCAGCAGAAGGACTCTGTACCAAGAGACCCAGTACTTC.